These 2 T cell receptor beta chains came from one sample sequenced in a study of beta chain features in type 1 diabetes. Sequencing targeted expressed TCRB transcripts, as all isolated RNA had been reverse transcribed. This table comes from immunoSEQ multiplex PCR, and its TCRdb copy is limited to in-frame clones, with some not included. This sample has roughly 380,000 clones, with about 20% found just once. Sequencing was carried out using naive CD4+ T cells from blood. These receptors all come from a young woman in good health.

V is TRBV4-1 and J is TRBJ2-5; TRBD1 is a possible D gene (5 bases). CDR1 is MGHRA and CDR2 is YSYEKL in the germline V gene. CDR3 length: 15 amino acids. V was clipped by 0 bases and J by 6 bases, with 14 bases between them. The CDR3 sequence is CASSQDPSGRKTQYF. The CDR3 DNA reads TGCGCCAGCAGCCAAGATCCTTCAGGGCGTAAGACCCAGTACTTC.

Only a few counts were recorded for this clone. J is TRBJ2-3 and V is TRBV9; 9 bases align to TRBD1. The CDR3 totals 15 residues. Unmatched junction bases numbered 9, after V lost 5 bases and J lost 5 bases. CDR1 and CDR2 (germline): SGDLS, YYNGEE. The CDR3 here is CASSPGTGMVDTQYF. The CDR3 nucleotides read TGTGCCAGCAGTCCCGGGACAGGGATGGTAGATACGCAGTATTTT.